This paragraph reports one T cell receptor beta chain. This sample was included in a study of blood T cell repertoires in COVID-19. Here immunoSEQ multiplex PCR was the method, and the copy in TCRdb shows in-frame clones only, minus some. The sample has approximately 69,000 clones, roughly 86% seen once. Material for sequencing was peripheral blood. The TCR originated in a human donor in a cohort sampled during active COVID-19.

CDR3 region: CASREWAGDQPQHF. The CDR3 bases are TGTGCCAGCAGGGAATGGGCAGGTGATCAGCCCCAGCATTTT. This chain connects TRBV2 to TRBJ1-5; D unclear. Germline CDR1 SNHLY, CDR2 FYNNEI. The ends were cut back, 6 bases at V and 5 bases at J, with 14 bases in the middle. CDR3 length equals 14 residues.